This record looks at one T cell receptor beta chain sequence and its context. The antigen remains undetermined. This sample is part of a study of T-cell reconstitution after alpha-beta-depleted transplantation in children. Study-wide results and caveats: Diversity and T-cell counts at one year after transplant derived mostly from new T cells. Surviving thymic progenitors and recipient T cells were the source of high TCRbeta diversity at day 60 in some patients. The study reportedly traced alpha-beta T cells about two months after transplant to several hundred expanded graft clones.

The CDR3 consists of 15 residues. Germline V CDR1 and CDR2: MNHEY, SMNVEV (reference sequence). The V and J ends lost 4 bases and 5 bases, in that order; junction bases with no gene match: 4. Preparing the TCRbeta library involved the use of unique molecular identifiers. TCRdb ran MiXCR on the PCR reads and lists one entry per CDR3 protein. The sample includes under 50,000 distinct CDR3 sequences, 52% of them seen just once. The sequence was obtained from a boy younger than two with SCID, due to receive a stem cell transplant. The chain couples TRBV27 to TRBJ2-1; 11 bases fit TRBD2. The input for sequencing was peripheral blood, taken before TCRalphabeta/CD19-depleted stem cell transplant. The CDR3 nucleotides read TGTGCCAGCAGTTCGCGACTAGCGGGGAACAATGAGCAGTTCTTC. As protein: CASSSRLAGNNEQFF.